The T cell receptor beta chain described here comes from a study of immune characterization of retroperitoneal liposarcoma. TCRdb recomputed calls from the PCR reads with MiXCR, one row per CDR3 protein. The table records some 11,000 distinct CDR3 sequences, approximately 24% of them present only once. This clonotype was seen a few times. CDR3 length: 16 residues. In germline, CDR1 is MGHRA, CDR2 YSYEKL. The V and J ends lost 1 base and 6 bases respectively, with 16 bases between them. This receptor was identified in a female donor with retroperitoneal liposarcoma. The V call is TRBV4-1, the J call TRBJ2-1; weak D call: TRBD2 (6 bases). The source material was blood. The CDR3 DNA is TGCGCCAGCAGCCAAGGTCCTGCGGGACCGGTCAATGAGCAGTTCTTC. Translation gives CASSQGPAGPVNEQFF.